The next 6 T cell receptor beta chains were all read from a single sample in a study of prognosis after radiotherapy for stage I lung cancer. Genomic DNA served as the source from which two-round multiplex PCR generated TCR beta CDR3 amplicons. The use of primers specific to each TRBV and TRBJ gene characterized first-round PCR. TCRdb re-derived calls from the multiplex PCR reads in MiXCR, one entry per CDR3 protein. The sample lists about 27,000 distinct CDR3 sequences, more than 45% occurring once. The source was PBMCs, collected before or after stereotactic body radiation therapy (not recorded which). All receptors come from a donor aged 50 or older with non-small cell lung cancer.

This clonotype was found many times. The chain has TRBV12-3 or TRBV12-4 and TRBJ2-1; 7 bases align to TRBD1. Trimming at V came to 8 bases and at J to 0 bases, leaving 4 bases not matched to a gene. CDR3 length equals 14 residues. The CDR3 nucleotides are TGTGCCAGCCTAGGGGGCTACTCCTACAATGAGCAGTTCTTC. Translating gives CASLGGYSYNEQFF.

This clonotype was observed many times. The chain is built from TRBV10-3 and TRBJ1-1; no clear D. The CDR3 is 13 residues long. The germline V gene has CDR1 ENHRY and CDR2 SYGVKD. Trimming took off 6 bases at V and 1 base at J, with 9 bases between the two ends. For the CDR3, the DNA is TGTGCCATCAGCCAGACGGAGAACACTGAAGCTTTCTTT. Amino acids: CAISQTENTEAFF.

This clonotype was recorded many times. V and J are TRBV20-1 and TRBJ2-7; D call uncertain. Germline CDR1 DFQATT, CDR2 SNEGSKA (reference sequence). The CDR3 sequence is 12 residues long. Deletions cut 3 bases from V and 0 bases from J, with 6 bases between. As DNA, the CDR3 is TGCAGTGCTAGCTGGAGCTCCTACGAGCAGTACTTC. This translates into CSASWSSYEQYF.

In this sample, this clonotype turned up many times. CDR3 protein: CASSRTSGSGLAKNIQYF. In nucleotides, the CDR3 is TGTGCCAGCAGCCGGACTAGCGGGAGCGGGCTAGCCAAAAACATTCAGTACTTC. This chain connects TRBV14 to TRBJ2-4, with TRBD2 matching 13 bases. Germline V CDR1 and CDR2: SGHDN, FVKESK. V shed 4 bases and J 0 bases; nucleotides not matched to a gene: 6. This CDR3 is 18 amino acids long.

This clonotype came up once. The chain recombines TRBV28 with TRBJ1-2, with unresolved D. V was trimmed by 3 bases and J by 3 bases, leaving 20 bases between them. This CDR3 has 17 amino acids. CDR1 MDHEN and CDR2 SYDVKM come from the germline V gene. The CDR3 DNA sequence: TGTGCCAGCAGTTTTTTGTCCGGCGACCGGTTGGACTATGGCTACACCTTC. It yields the protein CASSFLSGDRLDYGYTF.

This clonotype was recorded many times. The chain couples TRBV4-1 to TRBJ1-6; 10 bases align to TRBD1. The CDR3 covers 16 residues. J gave up 8 bases and V 2 bases, and 6 bases lay outside the gene matches. Per the germline V gene, CDR1 is MGHRA and CDR2 is YSYEKL. The CDR3 sequence: CASSQSPGQGHSPLHF. The CDR3 region has the DNA TGCGCCAGCAGCCAATCACCGGGACAGGGGCATTCACCCCTCCACTTT.